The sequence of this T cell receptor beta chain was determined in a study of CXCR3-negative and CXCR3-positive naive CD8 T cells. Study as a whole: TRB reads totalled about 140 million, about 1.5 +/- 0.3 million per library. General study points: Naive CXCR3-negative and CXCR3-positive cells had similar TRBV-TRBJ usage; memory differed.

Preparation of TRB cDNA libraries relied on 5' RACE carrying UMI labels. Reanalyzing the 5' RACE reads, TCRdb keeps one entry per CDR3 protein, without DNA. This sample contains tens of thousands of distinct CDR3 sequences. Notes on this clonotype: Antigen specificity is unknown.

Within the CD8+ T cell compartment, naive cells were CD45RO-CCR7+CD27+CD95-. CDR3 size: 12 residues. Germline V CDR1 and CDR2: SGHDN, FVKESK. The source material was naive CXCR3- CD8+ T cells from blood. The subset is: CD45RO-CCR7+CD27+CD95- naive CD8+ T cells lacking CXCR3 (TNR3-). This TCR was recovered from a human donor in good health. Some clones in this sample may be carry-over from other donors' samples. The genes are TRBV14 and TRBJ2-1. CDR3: CASSQGRIEQFF.